These T cell receptor beta chains were read from a single sample in a study of cytomegalovirus exposure and HLA in healthy donors. Sequencing used immunoSEQ multiplex PCR; TCRdb keeps in-frame clones, though not all of them. The sample includes 130,000 or so clones, around 74% of them seen just once. Sequences were obtained from PBMCs. These receptor sequences come from a middle-aged man in good health and CMV-seropositive. The CDR3 runs from the conserved cysteine through the conserved F or W. A D gene is named only where the DNA matches it firmly. The size of a clone is reported for some rows only, either as once, few or many, or as a class for expanded clones.

NA	TRBV28	TRBJ1-2	NA	CASSFGAGIRGYTF	TGTGCCAGCAGTTTCGGGGCGGGGATTCGGGGCTACACCTTC
NA	TRBV6-5	TRBJ1-2	TRBD1	CASSYTGTGIGYTF	TGTGCCAGCAGTTACACCGGGACAGGGATCGGCTACACCTTC
once	TRBV5-4	TRBJ2-3	NA	CASSPDSDTQYF	TGTGCCAGCAGTCCAGATTCAGATACGCAGTATTTT
NA	TRBV2	TRBJ2-4	NA	CASTDGLAKNIQYF	TGTGCCAGCACTGACGGGTTAGCCAAAAACATTCAGTACTTC
few	TRBV10-3	TRBJ1-5	NA	CAISREDNQPQHF	TGTGCCATCAGCCGCGAAGATAATCAGCCCCAGCATTTT
NA	TRBV6-1	TRBJ2-3	TRBD2	CASSESGEQYF	TGTGCCAGCAGTGAGAGCGGGGAGCAGTATTTT
NA	TRBV27	TRBJ2-6	NA	CASSLIPGGNSAGANVLTF	TGTGCCAGCAGTTTAATCCCCGGAGGGAACTCGGCTGGGGCCAACGTCCTGACTTTC
NA	TRBV28	TRBJ2-3	TRBD2	CASSYSGRADTQYF	TGTGCCAGCAGTTATTCAGGGAGGGCAGATACGCAGTATTTT
NA	TRBV5-1	TRBJ1-1	NA	CASSYAMNTEAFF	TGCGCCAGCAGCTATGCTATGAACACTGAAGCTTTCTTT
NA	TRBV5-1	TRBJ2-3	NA	CASSFRSGAADTQYF	TGCGCCAGCAGCTTTAGATCAGGGGCCGCAGATACGCAGTATTTT